These T cell receptor beta chains were read from a single sample in a study of regulatory T cells in long-lasting Graves disease. MiXCR, run by TCRdb on the multiplex PCR reads, gives a single entry per CDR3 protein. The table includes 200,000 to 250,000 distinct CDR3 sequences, around 19% detected once. A further study also used this sample, focusing on T cells in Graves' hyperthyroidism and ophthalmopathy.

The material sequenced was peripheral blood mononuclear cells (PBMCs), taken at new diagnosis, from a patient treated with antithyroid drugs. The origin of the receptors is a woman aged 25 to 45 with Graves disease. The CDR3 runs from the conserved cysteine through the conserved F or W. Each record gives: J gene, clone size, V gene, CDR3 length, D gene, CDR3 DNA, CDR3 protein. The D gene is left open where the match is weak. Some rows have no size entry. The others give once, few or many, or a class for an expanded clone.

j_call: TRBJ1-2
clone_size: many
v_call: TRBV24-1
cdr3_length: 13
d_call: NA
cdr3_nt: TGTGCCACCAGTGGTATTTCTGGGTATGGCTACACCTTC
cdr3_aa: CATSGISGYGYTF

j_call: TRBJ2-5
clone_size: many
v_call: TRBV2
cdr3_length: 13
d_call: TRBD1
cdr3_nt: TGTGCCAGCAGGGGACAGAAACAAGAGACCCAGTACTTC
cdr3_aa: CASRGQKQETQYF

j_call: TRBJ2-1
clone_size: many
v_call: TRBV20-1
cdr3_length: 15
d_call: NA
cdr3_nt: TGCAGTGCTAGACAACAGGGCCGCGGTTGGGGTGAGCAGTTCTTC
cdr3_aa: CSARQQGRGWGEQFF

j_call: TRBJ2-7
clone_size: NA
v_call: TRBV7-2
cdr3_length: 14
d_call: NA
cdr3_nt: TGTGCCAGCAGCTCTACTACAGGGAGGTACGAGCAGTACTTC
cdr3_aa: CASSSTTGRYEQYF

j_call: TRBJ2-5
clone_size: NA
v_call: TRBV2
cdr3_length: 16
d_call: TRBD2
cdr3_nt: TGTGCCAGCAGGAGGACTAGCGGGGCCGCCCAAGAGACCCAGTACTTC
cdr3_aa: CASRRTSGAAQETQYF

j_call: TRBJ2-7
clone_size: many
v_call: TRBV7-6
cdr3_length: 16
d_call: TRBD1
cdr3_nt: TGTGCCAGCAGCTTAGCCCCGACAGGGGGGACCTACGAGCAGTACTTC
cdr3_aa: CASSLAPTGGTYEQYF

j_call: TRBJ2-3
clone_size: few
v_call: TRBV5-1
cdr3_length: 15
d_call: NA
cdr3_nt: TGCGCCAGCAGCTCCGTACTAGGAGGCACAGATGCGCAGTATTTT
cdr3_aa: CASSSVLGGTDAQYF

j_call: TRBJ1-1
clone_size: many
v_call: TRBV3-1
cdr3_length: 12
d_call: NA
cdr3_nt: TGTGCCAGCCAAGGAGCATCCACTGAAGCTTTCTTT
cdr3_aa: CASQGASTEAFF

j_call: TRBJ2-1
clone_size: many
v_call: TRBV7-8
cdr3_length: 15
d_call: NA
cdr3_nt: TGTGCCAGCAGCTTAGAAGAAGGGATTTACAATGAGCAGTTCTTC
cdr3_aa: CASSLEEGIYNEQFF

j_call: TRBJ2-5
clone_size: NA
v_call: TRBV3-1
cdr3_length: 12
d_call: NA
cdr3_nt: TGTGCCAGCAGCCTGGGGACACAGACCCAGTACTTC
cdr3_aa: CASSLGTQTQYF

j_call: TRBJ1-1
clone_size: many
v_call: TRBV5-1
cdr3_length: 15
d_call: NA
cdr3_nt: TGCGCCAGCAGCCCGGCGGGACACATGAACACTGAAGCTTTCTTT
cdr3_aa: CASSPAGHMNTEAFF

j_call: TRBJ1-2
clone_size: NA
v_call: TRBV20-1
cdr3_length: 15
d_call: TRBD1
cdr3_nt: TGCAGTGCTAGAGATAGGAGACAGGGGAGTTATGGCTACACCTTC
cdr3_aa: CSARDRRQGSYGYTF

j_call: TRBJ2-2
clone_size: many
v_call: TRBV27
cdr3_length: 15
d_call: TRBD2
cdr3_nt: TGTGCCAGCAGTTTATGGGCTAGCGGCACCGGGGAGCTGTTTTTT
cdr3_aa: CASSLWASGTGELFF

j_call: TRBJ2-1
clone_size: few
v_call: TRBV15
cdr3_length: 16
d_call: TRBD1
cdr3_nt: TGTGCCACCAGCAGCCTACAGGGGGGTTCCTACAATGAGCAGTTCTTC
cdr3_aa: CATSSLQGGSYNEQFF

j_call: TRBJ1-2
clone_size: many
v_call: TRBV29-1
cdr3_length: 14
d_call: NA
cdr3_nt: TGCAGCGTGGTATGGACAGAAGCTAACTATGGCTACACCTTC
cdr3_aa: CSVVWTEANYGYTF

j_call: TRBJ1-3
clone_size: many
v_call: TRBV28
cdr3_length: 15
d_call: TRBD1
cdr3_nt: TGTGCCAGCAGCTTACAGGGGGCAGCTGGAAACACCATATATTTT
cdr3_aa: CASSLQGAAGNTIYF